Described below is a single T cell receptor beta chain sequence and its context. This specimen belongs to a study of beta chain features in type 1 diabetes. Study information: The examined sorted cells totaled 107,917,701 across samples.

Donors underwent one heparinised blood draw, about 120 mL on average. As every portion of the isolated RNA was reverse transcribed, the sequencing read expressed TCRB transcripts. This table comes from immunoSEQ multiplex PCR, and its TCRdb copy is limited to in-frame clones, with some not included. The repertoire includes 150,000 to 200,000 clones, around an eighth of them detected once, and 0.62% sits in the top ten. The ends were cut back, 6 bases at V and 2 bases at J, with 12 bases in the middle. CDR3 length equals 14 residues. The V gene's germline CDR1 is MNHNS and CDR2 SASEGT. The chain joins TRBV6-1 to TRBJ2-3; TRBD2 might be the D (6 bases). The source of this sequence is a woman between 18 and 29 years old in good health. Sample: central memory CD4+ T cells from blood. CDR3 sequence: CASRLGLNTDTQYF. The CDR3 nucleotides read TGTGCCAGCAGACTGGGACTTAACACAGATACGCAGTATTTT.